The clone carrying this TCR beta chain has only a few counts. Hyperthyroidism was considered stable when no ophthalmopathy appeared within 18 months of follow-up. The sample originates from a study of Graves' ophthalmopathy and Graves' hyperthyroidism. Beta-chain TCR CDR3 regions were amplified from RNA transcripts. An opening RT-PCR round employed HTBI primers and preceded a second-round multiplex PCR. TCRdb recomputed calls from the multiplex PCR reads with MiXCR, one row per CDR3 protein. The data show hundreds of thousands of distinct CDR3 sequences, around a fifth seen once. V lost 6 bases and J lost 6, with 17 bases in between. The CDR3 is made up of 14 amino acids. The germline CDR1 and CDR2 sequences are MNHEY and SVGEGT.

The chain joins TRBV6-2 or TRBV6-3 to TRBJ1-2, with a weak D call TRBD1 (6 bases). The sample consisted of peripheral blood. The receptor was isolated from a woman aged 18-29 years with stable Graves' hyperthyroidism. Some clones in this sample may be carry-over from other donors' samples. This chain's CDR3 is CASRPTGKGNGYTF. The DNA of the CDR3 is TGTGCCAGCAGACCTACAGGGAAGGGAAATGGCTACACCTTC.